This T cell receptor (beta chain) is drawn from a study of identical twins. Study-wide findings and caveats: Models underestimated out-of-frame TCR alpha sharing in monozygotic twins.

Addition of a universal primer site occurred through template switching, and cDNA carried unique molecular identifiers. MiXCR was run by TCRdb on the 5' RACE reads, yielding one entry per CDR3 protein. The table lists around 490,000 distinct CDR3 sequences, around 15% of them singletons, with approximately 1% in the top ten. At least ten counts were recorded for this clonotype. The target antigen is unknown. Trimming cost V 5 bases and J 11 bases; bases outside gene matches: 6. The CDR3 sequence is 14 residues long. Another study also made use of these data, one on yellow fever vaccine responses in identical twins.

Sequenced input: CD4+ T cells sorted from blood. This TCR derives from a woman younger than 30 in good health. The chain carries TRBV12-3 or TRBV12-4 and TRBJ2-3; the match to TRBD2 covers 14 bases. Here the CDR3 reads CASSLTSGGGVQYF. CDR3 sequence (DNA): TGTGCCAGCAGTCTGACTAGCGGGGGGGGCGTGCAGTATTTT.